These 8 T cell receptor beta chains came from one sample sequenced in a study of T-cell reconstitution after alpha-beta-depleted transplantation in children. Preparation of the TCRbeta library used unique molecular identifiers. TCRdb fed the PCR reads into MiXCR, producing one record per CDR3 protein. The data show fewer than 700,000 distinct CDR3 sequences, with more than 20% seen just once and roughly 14% held by the top ten. The specimen comprised PBMCs, mostly from graft donor cells, sampled 360 days after TCRalphabeta/CD19-depleted stem cell transplant. The receptor set was obtained from a boy under two years old who had a stem cell transplant for acute myeloid leukemia, so the T cells may come from the graft donor.

This clonotype was observed a few times. This chain uses TRBV12-3 or TRBV12-4 with TRBJ2-7; 7 nucleotides agree with TRBD2. The CDR3 is made up of 16 amino acids. Germline trimming cut 6 bases from V and 2 bases from J; bases unmatched to any gene: 13. DNA of the CDR3: TGTGCCAGCAGCGGGGGGTACAGGCAACCCACCTACGAGCAGTACTTC. It yields the protein CASSGGYRQPTYEQYF.

This clonotype was seen repeatedly, ten times or more. The CDR3 is CAISGGSGGAVGEQFF. The CDR3 nucleotides read TGTGCCATCAGTGGGGGTAGCGGGGGAGCTGTCGGGGAGCAGTTCTTC. The chain couples TRBV10-3 to TRBJ2-1; TRBD2 matches 9 bases. The germline CDR1 and CDR2 sequences are ENHRY and SYGVKD. V shed 4 bases, J shed 10 bases, and the junction held 14 bases outside the gene matches. This CDR3 spans 16 amino acids.

This clonotype was counted only a few times. J is TRBJ2-3 and V is TRBV20-1, with D hard to call. Trimming cost V 2 bases and J 11 bases, with 29 bases left between them. Germline V gene sequence: CDR1 DFQATT, CDR2 SNEGSKA (reference sequence). CDR3 size: 17 residues. As DNA, the CDR3 is TGCAGTGCTAGATCGCCCTCTGGCCTTCCAATCCGCGGCGGGCAGTATTTT. It encodes CSARSPSGLPIRGGQYF.

The chain has TRBV12-2 and TRBJ2-7; the table names TRBD2, a call not compared with the DNA. TRBV12-2 corresponds to a pseudogene. This CDR3 is built from 20 residues. Here the CDR3 DNA reads TGTGCAAGTCGCTTAGAAACCCAATATCGATCCGCCGACGGAGGCTACGAGCAGTACTTC. Its protein product is CASRLETQYRSADGGYEQYF.

This clonotype occurred a few times. This chain joins TRBV12-3 or TRBV12-4 and TRBJ2-7; 9 nucleotides agree with TRBD1. V shed 6 bases, J shed 4 bases, and the junction held 16 bases outside the gene matches. The CDR3 consists of 17 residues. This CDR3 is CASSGNGGGQGIYEQYF. As DNA, the CDR3 is TGTGCCAGCAGCGGAAACGGGGGAGGACAGGGGATTTACGAGCAGTACTTC.

The chain carries TRBV9 and TRBJ2-1; D may be TRBD1 or TRBD2 (6 bases each). V gave up 3 bases and J gave up 5 bases, with 12 bases separating them. The CDR3 covers 14 residues. The germline V gene has CDR1 SGDLS and CDR2 YYNGEE. The CDR3 loop is CASSGGTPNNEQFF. CDR3 nucleotides: TGTGCCAGCAGCGGCGGGACACCGAACAATGAGCAGTTCTTC.

The chain uses TRBV6-2 or TRBV6-3 and TRBJ1-1; 8 nucleotides match TRBD1. Per the germline V gene, CDR1 is MNHEY and CDR2 is SVGEGT. The CDR3 has 14 residues. V trimming: 2 bases; J trimming: 5 bases; junction bases outside the gene matches: 4. The CDR3 sequence: CASSYRGTGTEAFF. CDR3 nucleotides: TGTGCCAGCAGTTACCGAGGGACAGGAACTGAAGCTTTCTTT.

This clonotype was detected ten times or more. The chain links TRBV5-1 to TRBJ2-7; D assignment may be TRBD1 or TRBD2 (5 bases each). The CDR3 covers 13 residues. The germline V gene has CDR1 SGHRS and CDR2 YFSETQ. V lost 3 bases and J lost 9, with 16 bases in between. CDR3 region: CASSSTAGGRQYF. CDR3 DNA: TGCGCCAGCAGCTCCACGGCTGGGGGACGGCAGTACTTC.